The clone carrying this T cell receptor beta chain appeared a few times. The data originate from a study of CD8 T cells in ankylosing spondylitis. The length of the CDR3 is 15 residues. The J segment lost 4 bases and the V segment lost 3 bases, leaving 8 bases of the junction unmatched. The germline V gene encodes CDR1 MGHRA and CDR2 YSYEKL. TCRdb independently ran MiXCR on the 5' RACE reads; one entry per CDR3 protein. The sample includes roughly 230,000 distinct CDR3 sequences, about 18% seen only once; the top ten take around 32%. Material: blood, either unsorted or a sorted T cell fraction (not recorded which). The chain recombines TRBV4-1 with TRBJ1-2, with 7 positions matching TRBD1. This clonotype was sampled from a male donor with ankylosing spondylitis or in good health (not recorded which). CDR3 DNA: TGCGCCAGCAGCCATGAGCCGGGACAGAGCTATGGCTACACCTTC. As protein: CASSHEPGQSYGYTF.